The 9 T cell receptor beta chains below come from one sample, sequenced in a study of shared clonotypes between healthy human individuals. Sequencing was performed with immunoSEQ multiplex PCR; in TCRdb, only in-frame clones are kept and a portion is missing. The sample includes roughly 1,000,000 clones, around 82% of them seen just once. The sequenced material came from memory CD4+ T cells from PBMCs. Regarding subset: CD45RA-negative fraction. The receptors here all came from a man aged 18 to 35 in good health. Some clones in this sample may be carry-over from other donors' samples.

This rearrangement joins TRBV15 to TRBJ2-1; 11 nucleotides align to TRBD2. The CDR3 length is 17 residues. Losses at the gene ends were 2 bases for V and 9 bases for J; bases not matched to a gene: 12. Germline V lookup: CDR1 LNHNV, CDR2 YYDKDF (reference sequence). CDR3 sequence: CATSRFGLAGGTGEQFF. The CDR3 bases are TGTGCCACCAGCAGATTTGGGCTAGCGGGAGGAACGGGTGAGCAGTTCTTC.

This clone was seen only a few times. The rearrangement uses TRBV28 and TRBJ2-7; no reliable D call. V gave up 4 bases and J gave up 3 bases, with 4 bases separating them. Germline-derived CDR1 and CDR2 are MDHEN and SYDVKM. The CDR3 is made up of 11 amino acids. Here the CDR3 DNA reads TGTGCCAGCAGTTCCCACTACGAGCAGTACTTC. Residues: CASSSHYEQYF.

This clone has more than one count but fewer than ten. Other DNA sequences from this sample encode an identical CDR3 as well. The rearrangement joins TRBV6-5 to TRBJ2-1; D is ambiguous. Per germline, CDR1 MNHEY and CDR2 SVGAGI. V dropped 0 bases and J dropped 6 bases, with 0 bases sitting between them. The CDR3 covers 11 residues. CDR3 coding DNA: TGTGCCAGCAGTTACTCCAATGAGCAGTTCTTC. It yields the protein CASSYSNEQFF.

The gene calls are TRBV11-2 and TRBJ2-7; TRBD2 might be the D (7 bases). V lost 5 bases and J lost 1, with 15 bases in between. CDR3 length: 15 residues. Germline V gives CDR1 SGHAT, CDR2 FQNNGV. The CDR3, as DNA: TGTGCCAGCAGCCTAATTCGGGGGGCTTCCTACGAGCAGTACTTC. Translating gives CASSLIRGASYEQYF.

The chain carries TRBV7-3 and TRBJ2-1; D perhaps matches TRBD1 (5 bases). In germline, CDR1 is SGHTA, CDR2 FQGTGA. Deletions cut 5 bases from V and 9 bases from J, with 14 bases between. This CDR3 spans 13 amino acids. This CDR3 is CASSLLGPAEQFF. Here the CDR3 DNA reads TGTGCCAGCAGCCTTTTGGGGCCCGCTGAGCAGTTCTTC.

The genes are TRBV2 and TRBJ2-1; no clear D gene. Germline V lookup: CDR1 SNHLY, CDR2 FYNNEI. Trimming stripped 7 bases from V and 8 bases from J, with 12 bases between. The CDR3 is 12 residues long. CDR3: CASTERVYEQFF. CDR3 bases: TGTGCCAGCACCGAACGGGTATATGAGCAGTTCTTC.

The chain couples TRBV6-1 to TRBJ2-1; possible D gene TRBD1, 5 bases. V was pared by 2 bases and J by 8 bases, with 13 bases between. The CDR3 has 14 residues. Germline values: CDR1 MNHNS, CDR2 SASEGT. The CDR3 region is CASSEWEQAYEQFF. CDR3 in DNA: TGTGCCAGCAGTGAATGGGAACAGGCGTATGAGCAGTTCTTC.

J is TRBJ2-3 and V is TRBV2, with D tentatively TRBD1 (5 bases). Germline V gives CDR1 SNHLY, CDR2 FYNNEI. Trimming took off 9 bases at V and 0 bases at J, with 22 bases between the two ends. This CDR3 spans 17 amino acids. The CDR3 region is CASNFNFRGTSTDTQYF. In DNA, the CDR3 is TGTGCCAGTAACTTCAATTTTAGGGGTACTAGCACAGATACGCAGTATTTT.

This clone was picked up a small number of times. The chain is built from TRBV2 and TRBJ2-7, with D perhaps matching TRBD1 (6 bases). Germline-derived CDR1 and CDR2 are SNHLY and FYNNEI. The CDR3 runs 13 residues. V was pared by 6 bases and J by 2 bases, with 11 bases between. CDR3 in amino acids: CASSERDTYEQYF. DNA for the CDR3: TGTGCCAGCAGCGAACGGGACACCTACGAGCAGTACTTC.